Shown below are 14 T cell receptor beta chains from a single sample sequenced in a study of blood T cell repertoires in COVID-19. Some clones are missing from TCRdb's copy, which holds only in-frame ones; the method was immunoSEQ multiplex PCR. The table shows fewer than 400,000 clones, with approximately 81% occurring only once. Sequenced sample: PBMCs or T cells enriched from blood (not recorded which). The receptor source for this set is a woman aged 30 to 39 who had been exposed to COVID-19.

The J gene is TRBJ1-2, the V gene TRBV28, with no clear D. Germline lookup yields CDR1 MDHEN and CDR2 SYDVKM. The V end lost 3 bases, the J end lost 3 bases, and 20 bases lay between the germline ends. The CDR3 loop spans 17 amino acids. The CDR3 DNA is TGTGCCAGCAGTTTCGCATCGAACAGCATGTCTTACTATGGCTACACCTTC. It codes for CASSFASNSMSYYGYTF.

This chain connects TRBV11-2 to TRBJ1-1; D not resolved. This CDR3 has 15 amino acids. Germline values: CDR1 SGHAT, CDR2 FQNNGV. V lost 1 base and J 7 bases, leaving 16 bases between the germline ends. The chain's CDR3 is CASSLGYARTLEAFF. CDR3 sequence (DNA): TGTGCCAGCAGCTTAGGATACGCCAGAACCCTTGAAGCTTTCTTT.

The chain is built from TRBV19 and TRBJ2-1; 10 bases agree with TRBD2. Germline lookup yields CDR1 LNHDA and CDR2 SQIVND (reference sequence). The CDR3 length is 16 residues. V dropped 2 bases and J dropped 4; count of bases not matched to a gene: 5. CDR3 residues: CASSINGLADYNEQFF. CDR3 nucleotides: TGTGCCAGTAGTATAAATGGACTAGCGGATTACAATGAGCAGTTCTTC.

This clone was seen once. The chain has TRBV4-1 and TRBJ2-1; the match to TRBD2 covers 8 bases. The CDR3 runs to 15 residues. Germline values: CDR1 MGHRA, CDR2 YSYEKL. The ends lost 3 bases at V and 9 bases at J; junction bases unmatched: 10. CDR3 sequence (DNA): TGCGCCAGCAGCCACCCGACGACTAGCGTAGCTGAGCAGTTCTTC. Its translation is CASSHPTTSVAEQFF.

This rearrangement joins TRBV5-6 to TRBJ1-6, with no clear D. Per germline, CDR1 SGHDT and CDR2 YYEEEE. V dropped 3 bases and J dropped 1 base, with 5 bases sitting between them. This CDR3 spans 14 amino acids. This chain's CDR3 is CASSSQSYNSPLHF. CDR3 bases: TGTGCCAGCAGCTCTCAGTCCTATAATTCACCCCTCCACTTT.

This chain links TRBV5-1 with TRBJ1-1, with a weak D call TRBD1 (5 bases). The CDR3 is made up of 17 amino acids. The V gene lost 4 bases and the J gene lost 4 bases, with 23 bases spanning the gap. The germline CDR1 and CDR2 sequences are SGHRS and YFSETQ. The CDR3 nucleotides are TGCGCCAGCAGCCCCCTTCGAGAAAAACTCCAGGGCACTGAAGCTTTCTTT. Translated: CASSPLREKLQGTEAFF.

This clone was seen just once. Different DNA sequences within this sample yield the same CDR3. The chain is built from TRBV7-9 and TRBJ2-7, with 9 bases that match TRBD1. Germline V gives CDR1 SEHNR, CDR2 FQNEAQ (reference sequence). The CDR3 contains 17 residues. V trimming: 5 bases; J trimming: 1 base; junction bases outside the gene matches: 12. The CDR3 sequence is CASSNLPDRGKSYEQYF. The DNA of the CDR3 is TGTGCCAGCAGCAATCTGCCGGACAGGGGAAAGTCCTACGAGCAGTACTTC.

The rearrangement links TRBV30 to TRBJ2-5, with D perhaps matching TRBD1 (5 bases). CDR3 length: 13 amino acids. The V gene's germline CDR1 is GTSNPN and CDR2 SVGIG (reference sequence). Trimming left V 4 bases short and J 4 bases short, with 13 bases between. The CDR3: CAWNSGLRETQYF. The CDR3 nucleotides read TGTGCCTGGAACTCAGGGCTGCGAGAGACCCAGTACTTC.

The rearrangement joins TRBV28 to TRBJ1-6, with D tentatively TRBD1 (6 bases). The CDR3 has 17 amino acids. The V and J ends lost 3 bases and 7 bases respectively, with 19 bases between them. CDR1 is MDHEN and CDR2 is SYDVKM in the germline V gene. CDR3: CASSFEQGGITNSPLHF. CDR3 DNA: TGTGCCAGCAGTTTTGAACAGGGTGGAATAACGAATTCACCCCTCCACTTT. The variable domain in full, completed from reference TRBV28 and TRBJ1-6, reads DVKVTQSSRYLVKRTGEKVFLECVQDMDHENMFWYRQDPGLGLRLIYFSYDVKMKEKGDIPEGYSVSREKKERFSLILESASTNQTSMYLCASSFEQGGITNSPLHFGNGTRLTVT.

The DNA of the CDR3 is TGTGCCAGCAGCCCGTTGGACAGGTCGGCTGCTGAAGCTTTCTTT. This encodes CASSPLDRSAAEAFF. The V call is TRBV3-1 (or the pseudogene TRBV3-2), the J call TRBJ1-1; 7 positions match TRBD1. In germline, CDR1 is LGHDT, CDR2 YNNKEL (reference sequence). V lost 4 bases and J lost 6; bases outside the gene matches: 11. This CDR3 spans 15 amino acids.

The chain combines TRBV2 with TRBJ2-5; 8 nucleotides match TRBD1. Germline V gene lookup returns CDR1 SNHLY and CDR2 FYNNEI. The CDR3 length is 14 residues. V lost 4 bases and J lost 5; bases outside the gene matches: 6. Here the CDR3 reads CASSADRARETQYF. CDR3 nucleotide sequence: TGTGCCAGCAGTGCGGACAGGGCCCGGGAGACCCAGTACTTC.

The rearrangement links TRBV24-1 to TRBJ1-5, with a weak D call TRBD1 (5 bases). The V end lost 2 bases, the J end lost 0 bases, and 10 bases lay between the germline ends. The CDR3 is 16 amino acids. CDR1 KGHDR and CDR2 SFDVKD come from the germline V gene. CDR3 residues: CATSDSTGPSNQPQHF. The DNA of the CDR3 is TGTGCCACCAGTGATTCAACAGGACCTAGCAATCAGCCCCAGCATTTT.

The chain recombines TRBV4-1 with TRBJ1-3, with D unclear. Trimming shortened V by 0 bases and J by 3 bases, and 9 bases separated the two germline ends. The V gene's germline CDR1 is MGHRA and CDR2 YSYEKL. The CDR3 extends over 15 amino acids. CDR3 DNA: TGCGCCAGCAGCCAAGAAGAAGACTTTGGAAACACCATATATTTT. It encodes CASSQEEDFGNTIYF.

The rearrangement uses TRBV5-6 and TRBJ1-2; TRBD1 aligns across 8 bases. V trimming: 4 bases; J trimming: 4 bases; junction bases outside the gene matches: 9. The germline V gene encodes CDR1 SGHDT and CDR2 YYEEEE. The CDR3 runs 15 residues. DNA of the CDR3: TGTGCCAGCAGCAAAGACGGACAGGGAGTCTATGGCTACACCTTC. This gives the protein CASSKDGQGVYGYTF.